The 7 T cell receptor beta chains in this list originate from one sample, sequenced in a study of shared clonotypes between healthy human individuals. Sequencing used immunoSEQ multiplex PCR; TCRdb keeps in-frame clones, though not all of them. The repertoire has some 2.4 million clones, roughly 93% of them found once; the top ten carry around 0.4%. The sequencing input was naive CD4+ T cells from PBMCs. As for subset: CD45RA+ positively selected. These receptors were collected from a man aged 18 to 30 in good health. Some clones in this sample may be carry-over from other donors' samples.

This chain links TRBV5-5 with TRBJ1-5; 9 nucleotides line up with TRBD1. This CDR3 is built from 16 residues. Germline V gene data show CDR1 as SGHKS and CDR2 as YYEKEE (reference sequence). J was trimmed by 0 bases and V by 3 bases; bases with no gene match: 4. CDR3 amino acids: CASSYRTGDSNQPQHF. The CDR3, as DNA: TGTGCCAGCAGCTATCGGACAGGGGATAGCAATCAGCCCCAGCATTTT. Together with reference TRBV5-5 and TRBJ1-5, the CDR3 gives the full variable domain: DAGVTQSPTHLIKTRGQQVTLRCSPISGHKSVSWYQQVLGQGPQFIFQYYEKEERGRGNFPDRFSARQFPNYSSELNVNALLLGDSALYLCASSYRTGDSNQPQHFGDGTRLSIL.

This chain joins TRBV21-1 and TRBJ2-7; the DNA was not compared with TRBD1, the D call given in the table. TRBV21-1 is a pseudogene. This CDR3 has 13 residues. CDR3 region: CASSTRTPYEQYF. Written as DNA, the CDR3 is TGTGCCAGCAGCACTAGGACACCTTACGAGCAGTACTTC.

V usage is TRBV7-2 and J usage is TRBJ1-5; 8 bases align to TRBD1. The V segment lost 1 base and the J segment 6 bases; nucleotides outside the gene matches: 5. The germline CDR1 and CDR2 sequences are SGHTA and FQGNSA. This CDR3 region has 15 residues. The CDR3 here is CASSLDRGRSQPQHF. The CDR3 DNA is TGTGCCAGCAGCTTAGACAGGGGGAGAAGTCAGCCCCAGCATTTT.

The chain joins TRBV5-1 to TRBJ2-1; 14 bases are a match to TRBD2. With V trimmed by 4 bases and J by 9 bases, 6 bases remained unmatched. This CDR3 has 15 residues. Germline loops: CDR1 SGHRS, CDR2 YFSETQ. This CDR3 is CASSAGLAGDGEQFF. CDR3 DNA: TGCGCCAGCAGCGCGGGACTAGCGGGAGACGGTGAGCAGTTCTTC.

About this clone itself: Compared with germline, one end of the junction differs, possibly owing to a read error. Other nucleotide sequences from this sample produce the same CDR3. V usage is TRBV13 and J usage is TRBJ1-1; no reliable D call. The CDR3 has 15 residues. CDR1 and CDR2 (germline): PRHDT, FYEKMQ (reference sequence). In DNA, the CDR3 is TGTGCCAGCACCCTGCCCGGGAGCATGAACACTGAGGCTTTCTTT. Translated: CASTLPGSMNTEAFF. The full variable domain, its missing parts supplied by reference TRBV13 and TRBJ1-1, is AAGVIQSPRHLIKEKRETATLKCYPIPRHDTVYWYQQGPGQDPQFLISFYEKMQSDKGSIPDRFSAQQFSDYHSELNMSSLELGDSALYFCASTLPGSMNTEAFFGQGTRLTVV.

This clone was detected only once. The chain employs TRBV2 and TRBJ1-1; D not certain. The germline gives CDR1 SNHLY, CDR2 FYNNEI. CDR3 length: 13 amino acids. Trimming cost V 5 bases and J 3 bases, with 10 bases left between them. In DNA, the CDR3 is TGTGCCAGCAGTCCGCTCGGCCACACTGAAGCTTTCTTT. Amino acid sequence: CASSPLGHTEAFF.

DNA for the CDR3: TGCGCCAGCAGCCAACGCTCTGCGGGTGACGGGATGAACACTGAAGCTTTCTTT. Translating gives CASSQRSAGDGMNTEAFF. The chain is built from TRBV4-3 and TRBJ1-1, with D uncertain. The CDR3 is 18 amino acids. The V and J ends lost 2 bases and 0 bases respectively, with 19 bases between them. Germline CDR1 and CDR2: LGHNA and YSLEER.